The 20 T cell receptor beta chains presented below share a single source sample, sequenced in a study of beta chain features in type 1 diabetes. Broader study findings: Across all four CD4+ subsets, people with type 1 diabetes showed modestly shorter TCRB CDR3s.

Expressed TCRB transcripts were sequenced because the isolated RNA had all been reverse transcribed beforehand. TCRdb keeps only in-frame clones here, not all; method: immunoSEQ multiplex PCR. Of over 300,000 clones in the sample, approximately 9.7% were seen once. Their antigen targets remain unknown. Sequenced material: central memory CD4+ T cells from blood. The origin of the receptors is a man aged 25-45 years with type 1 diabetes.

The chain has TRBV5-1 and TRBJ2-1, with D possibly being TRBD1 (6 bases). The CDR3 length is 14 residues. Looked up from germline, CDR1 is SGHRS and CDR2 is YFSETQ. V was trimmed by 0 bases and J by 5 bases, leaving 9 bases between them. CDR3 in amino acids: CASSLGGLNNEQFF. The CDR3 coding sequence is TGCGCCAGCAGCTTGGGGGGGCTCAACAATGAGCAGTTCTTC.

This clone was picked up a small number of times. This chain connects TRBV28 to TRBJ2-3, with 7 bases fitting TRBD1. Germline lookup yields CDR1 MDHEN and CDR2 SYDVKM. The V segment lost 7 bases and the J segment 5 bases; nucleotides outside the gene matches: 6. This CDR3 is built from 13 residues. This chain's CDR3 is CASTGTVLDTQYF. The CDR3 nucleotides read TGTGCCAGCACTGGGACAGTTCTAGATACGCAGTATTTT.

This clone was seen only a few times. CDR3 nucleotides: TGCGCCAGCAGTCCGAGCTCTGGAAACACCATATATTTT. It encodes CASSPSSGNTIYF. This chain links TRBV10-1 with TRBJ1-3; D is uncertain. This CDR3 is 13 amino acids long. The germline V gene has CDR1 WNHNN and CDR2 SYGVQD (reference sequence). V was clipped by 5 bases and J by 0 bases, with 5 bases between them.

The chain has TRBV27 and TRBJ2-5; possible D gene TRBD2, 5 bases. Trimming shortened V by 2 bases and J by 1 base, and 17 bases separated the two germline ends. Per germline, CDR1 MNHEY and CDR2 SMNVEV (reference sequence). The CDR3 spans 17 residues. The chain's CDR3 is CASSLSPPGSGQETQYF. CDR3 DNA sequence: TGTGCCAGCAGTTTAAGCCCCCCGGGGAGCGGCCAAGAGACCCAGTACTTC.

The rearrangement uses TRBV5-1 and TRBJ2-5, with D perhaps matching TRBD2 (5 bases). CDR1 is SGHRS, CDR2 YFSETQ, per germline. The CDR3 runs 13 residues. The ends were cut back, 3 bases at V and 5 bases at J, with 11 bases in the middle. The CDR3, as DNA: TGCGCCAGCAGCTCCGGGGATATGGAGACCCAGTACTTC. Translated: CASSSGDMETQYF.

At least ten counts were recorded for this clone. The rearrangement joins TRBV4-3 to TRBJ1-1; D is undetermined. Trimming cost V 2 bases and J 6 bases, with 10 bases left between them. This CDR3 contains 13 residues. CDR1 and CDR2 (germline): LGHNA, YSLEER. CDR3 amino acids: CASSQMPNAEAFF. As DNA, the CDR3 is TGCGCCAGCAGCCAAATGCCCAATGCTGAAGCTTTCTTT.

In this sample, this clone turned up a few times. The chain combines TRBV6-1 with TRBJ1-5, with unresolved D. CDR1 is MNHNS and CDR2 is SASEGT in the germline V gene. The V and J ends lost 3 bases and 4 bases respectively, with 10 bases between them. The CDR3 contains 14 residues. The CDR3 is CASSEEQINQPQHF. The CDR3 DNA reads as TGTGCCAGCAGTGAGGAACAGATTAATCAGCCCCAGCATTTT.

There are a few counts of this clone. The chain is built from TRBV25-1 and TRBJ2-5; D call uncertain. In germline, CDR1 is MGHDK, CDR2 SYGVNS. Between the trimmed V and J ends, which lost 4 bases and 0 bases, there was a span of 9 bases. This CDR3 region has 14 residues. CDR3 in amino acids: CASSGYGHQETQYF. DNA for the CDR3: TGTGCCAGCAGTGGCTATGGACACCAAGAGACCCAGTACTTC.

V usage is TRBV28 and J usage is TRBJ1-2; 9 bases are shared with TRBD1. Germline trimming cut 8 bases from V and 7 bases from J; bases unmatched to any gene: 17. Germline-derived CDR1 and CDR2 are MDHEN and SYDVKM. The CDR3 runs 16 residues. This CDR3 reads CASGVPSGTGKGGYTF. DNA of the CDR3: TGTGCCAGCGGTGTTCCATCCGGGACAGGGAAAGGTGGCTACACCTTC.

The rearrangement joins TRBV7-2 to TRBJ2-5; 7 bases align to TRBD2. Germline CDR1 is SGHTA and CDR2 is FQGNSA. V was clipped by 5 bases and J by 7 bases; unmatched bases: 10. The CDR3 extends over 14 amino acids. CDR3 DNA: TGTGCCAGCAGCCCGGGGGGACTAAGAGGGACCCAGTACTTC. Translation: CASSPGGLRGTQYF.

The rearrangement joins TRBV28 to TRBJ1-3; 7 nucleotides align to TRBD1. V gave up 6 bases and J gave up 8 bases; unmatched junction bases: 13. This CDR3 comprises 15 residues. Germline V CDR1 and CDR2: MDHEN, SYDVKM. The CDR3 spells CASSPRGTGVDTIYF. CDR3 nucleotide sequence: TGTGCCAGCAGCCCCCGAGGCACAGGGGTGGACACCATATATTTT.

This clone appeared many times. The genes are TRBV7-2 and TRBJ2-1; 10 nucleotides align to TRBD2. Germline V gene sequence: CDR1 SGHTA, CDR2 FQGNSA. V lost 4 bases, J lost 3 bases, and 3 bases stayed unmatched. This CDR3 has 15 residues. The CDR3 bases are TGTGCCAGCAGCTCTTCTAGCGGGGGCTACAATGAGCAGTTCTTC. Its translation: CASSSSSGGYNEQFF.

The rearrangement links TRBV15 to TRBJ2-7, with D possibly being TRBD2 (7 bases). CDR3 length: 13 amino acids. Germline V lookup: CDR1 LNHNV, CDR2 YYDKDF (reference sequence). V shed 4 bases and J shed 11 bases, with 18 bases lying between them. DNA for the CDR3: TGTGCCACCAGCACCCATTCGGGGGGCCTAGAGTACTTC. It codes for CATSTHSGGLEYF.

This clone was recorded a few times. The gene calls are TRBV19 and TRBJ1-2, with 8 bases fitting TRBD1. The CDR3 extends over 18 amino acids. V was clipped by 3 bases and J by 0 bases; unmatched bases: 12. Germline V lookup: CDR1 LNHDA, CDR2 SQIVND (reference sequence). The CDR3 nucleotides read TGTGCCAGTAGTATCTACCGGGACAGGAAAACATCTAACTATGGCTACACCTTC. Encoded protein: CASSIYRDRKTSNYGYTF.

In this sample, this clone turned up a few times. The chain uses TRBV5-1 and TRBJ1-5, with D uncertain. V lost 0 bases and J 5 bases, leaving 6 bases between the germline ends. Germline assignment: CDR1 SGHRS and CDR2 YFSETQ. The CDR3 has 13 amino acids. Written as DNA, the CDR3 is TGCGCCAGCAGCTTGGACGCGGATCAGCCCCAGCATTTT. It translates to CASSLDADQPQHF.

At least ten counts were recorded for this clone. The V and J genes are TRBV5-1 and TRBJ2-7, with a weak D call TRBD2 (6 bases). V was clipped by 0 bases and J by 5 bases, with 6 bases between them. Per germline, CDR1 SGHRS and CDR2 YFSETQ. The length of the CDR3 is 12 residues. Here the CDR3 reads CASSLERDEQYF. CDR3 in DNA: TGCGCCAGCAGCTTGGAGCGGGACGAGCAGTACTTC.

This chain connects TRBV5-1 to TRBJ2-2, with D perhaps matching TRBD1 (6 bases). The V gene lost 4 bases and the J gene lost 4 bases, with 8 bases spanning the gap. This CDR3 is built from 13 residues. Germline V gene lookup returns CDR1 SGHRS and CDR2 YFSETQ. CDR3 residues: CASSTDSTGELFF. CDR3 nucleotides: TGCGCCAGCAGCACGGACAGCACCGGGGAGCTGTTTTTT. The whole variable domain, filled in from reference TRBV5-1 and TRBJ2-2, reads KAGVTQTPRYLIKTRGQQVTLSCSPISGHRSVSWYQQTPGQGLQFLFEYFSETQRNKGNFPGRFSGRQFSNSRSEMNVSTLELGDSALYLCASSTDSTGELFFGEGSRLTVL.

The gene calls are TRBV7-9 and TRBJ1-4, with 10 bases lining up with TRBD1. The CDR3 covers 16 residues. Unmatched junction bases numbered 9, after V lost 5 bases and J lost 6 bases. Germline-derived CDR1 and CDR2 are SEHNR and FQNEAQ (reference sequence). Here the CDR3 reads CASSPFPGQGDEKLFF. CDR3 bases: TGTGCCAGCAGCCCGTTTCCCGGACAGGGGGATGAAAAACTGTTTTTT.

Turning to this clone: Other DNA sequences from this sample encode an identical CDR3 as well. The CDR3 bases are TGTGCCAGCAGCCGCTCCAATCAGCCCCAGCATTTT. Its translation: CASSRSNQPQHF. This sequence joins TRBV7-9 and TRBJ1-5; no clear D gene. Per germline, CDR1 SEHNR and CDR2 FQNEAQ (reference sequence). The CDR3 is 12 amino acids. Trimming removed 5 bases from V and 3 bases from J, with 5 bases in between.

This clone came up a few times. The chain has TRBV5-4 and TRBJ2-5; no clear D gene. The V end lost 3 bases, the J end lost 3 bases, and 15 bases lay between the germline ends. The germline V gene has CDR1 SGHNT and CDR2 YYREEE (reference sequence). The CDR3 is 15 residues long. The chain's CDR3 is CASSSRVRLEETQYF. The CDR3 nucleotides read TGTGCCAGCAGCTCACGGGTGAGGCTCGAAGAGACCCAGTACTTC.